This T cell receptor beta chain was captured in a study of human T cells and chemical hapten exposure. One entry per CDR3 protein results from TCRdb running MiXCR on the RACE reads. The sample consists of roughly 38,000 distinct CDR3 sequences, around an eighth of them appearing once. The time point: pre-sensitization, week 0. Treatment given: therapeutic diphenylcyclopropenone sensitization with weekly scalp DPC. The source was whole blood, collected in connection with sensitization to the hapten diphenylcyclopropenone (DPC). The receptor comes from a woman aged 25 to 39 with alopecia areata. Some clones in this sample may be carry-over from other donors' samples.

The CDR3 DNA follows: TGTGCCAGCATTCCAACGGGGGGTTCCTACAATGAGCAGTTCTTC. Translating it yields CASIPTGGSYNEQFF. V gene TRBV27 combines with J gene TRBJ2-1, with 7 nucleotides matching TRBD2. Germline loops: CDR1 MNHEY, CDR2 SMNVEV (reference sequence). The CDR3 runs to 15 residues. J gave up 1 base and V 7 bases, and 7 bases lay outside the gene matches.